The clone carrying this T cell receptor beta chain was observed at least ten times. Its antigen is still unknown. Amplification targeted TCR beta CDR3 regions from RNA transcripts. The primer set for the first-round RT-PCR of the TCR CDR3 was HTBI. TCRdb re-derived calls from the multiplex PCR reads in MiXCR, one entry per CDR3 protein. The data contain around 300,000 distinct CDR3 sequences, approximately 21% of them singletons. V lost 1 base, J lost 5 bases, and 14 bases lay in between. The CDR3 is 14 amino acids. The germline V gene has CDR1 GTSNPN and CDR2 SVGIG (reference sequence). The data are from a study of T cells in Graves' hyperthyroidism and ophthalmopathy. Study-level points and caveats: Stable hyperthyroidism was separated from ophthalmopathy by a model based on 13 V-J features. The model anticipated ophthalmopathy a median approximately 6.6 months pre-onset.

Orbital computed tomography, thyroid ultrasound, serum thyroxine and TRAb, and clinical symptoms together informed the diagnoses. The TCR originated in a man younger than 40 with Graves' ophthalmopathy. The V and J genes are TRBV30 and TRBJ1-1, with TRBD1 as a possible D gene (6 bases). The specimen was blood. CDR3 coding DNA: TGTGCCTGGAGTGCCCTAACAGGGCGGACTGAAGCTTTCTTT. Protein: CAWSALTGRTEAFF.